This TCR beta chain is from a study of patients and donors after allogeneic stem cell transplantation. Germline-derived CDR1 and CDR2 are SNHLY and FYNNEI. The CDR3 runs 14 residues. V trimming: 2 bases; J trimming: 3 bases; junction bases outside the gene matches: 2. This clonotype was detected a few times. TCRdb redid the calling of the RT-PCR reads with MiXCR, one entry per CDR3 protein. The sample includes about a million distinct CDR3 sequences, about a sixth of them seen just once. This chain uses TRBV2 with TRBJ1-2, with 8 bases identical to TRBD1. The sequenced sample consisted of blood, either unsorted or a sorted T cell fraction (not recorded which). The clonotype was recovered from a human donor who was either an allogeneic HSCT recipient or a stem cell or donor lymphocyte infusion donor (not recorded which). It is not recorded whose cells these are; they may come from a transplant donor. CDR3 amino acids: CASSELTGDYGYTF. The DNA of the CDR3 is TGTGCCAGCAGTGAACTGACAGGGGACTATGGCTACACCTTC.